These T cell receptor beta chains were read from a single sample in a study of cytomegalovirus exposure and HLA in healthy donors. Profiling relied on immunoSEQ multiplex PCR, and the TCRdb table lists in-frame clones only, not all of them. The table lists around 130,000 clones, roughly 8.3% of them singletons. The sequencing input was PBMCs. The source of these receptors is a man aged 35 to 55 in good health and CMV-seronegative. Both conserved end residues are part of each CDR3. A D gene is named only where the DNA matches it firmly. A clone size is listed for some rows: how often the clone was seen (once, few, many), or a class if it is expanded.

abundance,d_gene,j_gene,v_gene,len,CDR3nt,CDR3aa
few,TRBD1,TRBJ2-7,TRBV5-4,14,TGTGCCAGCAGCTTGGGACAGGGTACGGACGAGCAGTACTTC,CASSLGQGTDEQYF
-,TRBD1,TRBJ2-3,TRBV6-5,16,TGTGCCAGCAGTTATTCCGGGACAGGGCGCACAGATACGCAGTATTTT,CASSYSGTGRTDTQYF
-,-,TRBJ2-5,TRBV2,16,TGTGCCAGCACCCTGGTACGCGGGGGCCGCCAAGAGACCCAGTACTTC,CASTLVRGGRQETQYF
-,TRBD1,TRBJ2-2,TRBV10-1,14,TGCGCCAGCAGTGTGGACAGGGTGGCCGGGGAGCTGTTTTTT,CASSVDRVAGELFF
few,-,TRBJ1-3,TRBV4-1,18,TGCGCCAGCAGCCAAGAAGGCGGGAGAAGGGGCTCTGGAAACACCATATATTTT,CASSQEGGRRGSGNTIYF
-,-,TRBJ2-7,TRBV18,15,TGTGCCAGCTCACCGGCTGGGGGGATCTCGTACGAGCAGTACTTC,CASSPAGGISYEQYF
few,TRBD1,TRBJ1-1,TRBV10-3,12,TGTGCCATCAGGGGGGACAGCGAGGAAGCTTTCTTT,CAIRGDSEEAFF
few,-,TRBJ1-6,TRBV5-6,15,TGTGCCAGCAGGCGGAGGGGTTCTTGGAATTCACCCCTCCACTTT,CASRRRGSWNSPLHF
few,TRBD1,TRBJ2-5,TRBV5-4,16,TGTGCCAGCAGCTTGGGGAGGACAGGGGGCGAAGAGACCCAGTACTTC,CASSLGRTGGEETQYF
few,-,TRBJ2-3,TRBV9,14,TGTGCCAGCAGCGTCGCGGTAAGCACAGATACGCAGTATTTT,CASSVAVSTDTQYF
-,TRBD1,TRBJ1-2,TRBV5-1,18,TGCGCCAGCAGCTACTCCGGGACAGGGGGCAGGTCCCTCCATGGCTACACCTTC,CASSYSGTGGRSLHGYTF
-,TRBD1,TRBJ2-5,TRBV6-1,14,TGTGCCAGCAGTGAAGGGACAGGGAGGGAGACCCAGTACTTC,CASSEGTGRETQYF
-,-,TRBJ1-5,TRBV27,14,TGTGCCAGCAGTTTAAGAGGGTACAATCAGCCCCAGCATTTT,CASSLRGYNQPQHF
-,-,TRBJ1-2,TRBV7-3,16,TGTGCCAGCAGCCCTGACCCGATGTGGGGGCCGCATGGCTACACCTTC,CASSPDPMWGPHGYTF
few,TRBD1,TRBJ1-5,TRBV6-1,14,TGTGCCAGCAGTGATGTCCAGGGGGCTCAGCCCCAGCATTTT,CASSDVQGAQPQHF
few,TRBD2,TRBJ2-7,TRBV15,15,TGTGCCACCAGCAGGGGGGGGAGGAGCTCCTACGAGCAGTACTTC,CATSRGGRSSYEQYF
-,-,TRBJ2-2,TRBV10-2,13,TGCGCCAGCAGTGGGAGACTCACCGGGGAGCTGTTTTTT,CASSGRLTGELFF
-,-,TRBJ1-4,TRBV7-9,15,TGTGCCAGCAGCTTCAATGGAGCAACTAATGAAAAACTGTTTTTT,CASSFNGATNEKLFF
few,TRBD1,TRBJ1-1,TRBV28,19,TGTGCCAGCAGTTTAACAGGGGGGGGTCTCCTCTACCTGAACACTGAAGCTTTCTTT,CASSLTGGGLLYLNTEAFF
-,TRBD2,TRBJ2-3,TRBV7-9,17,TGTGCCAGCAGCTTAGGAGGGGGGGGACTAGCCGCAGATACGCAGTATTTT,CASSLGGGGLAADTQYF
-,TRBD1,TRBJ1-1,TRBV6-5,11,TGTGCCACAGGACAGGGGGCTGAAGCTTTCTTT,CATGQGAEAFF
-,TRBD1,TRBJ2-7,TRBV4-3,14,TGCGCCAGCAGCCCGGGACAGGGGGCCCGGGAGCAGTACTTC,CASSPGQGAREQYF
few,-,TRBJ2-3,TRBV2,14,TGTGCCAGCAGTGGCTGGAGGGGCACAGATACGCAGTATTTT,CASSGWRGTDTQYF
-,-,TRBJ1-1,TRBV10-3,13,TGTGCCATCAGTGAGTCGGCACAGCTTGAAGCTTTCTTT,CAISESAQLEAFF
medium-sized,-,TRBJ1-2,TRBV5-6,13,TGTGCCAGCAGCTCTGGACAGCAAAACGGCTACACCTTC,CASSSGQQNGYTF
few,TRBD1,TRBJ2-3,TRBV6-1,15,TGTGCCAGCAGGCCGGACAGGGATGGTGGAGATACGCAGTATTTT,CASRPDRDGGDTQYF
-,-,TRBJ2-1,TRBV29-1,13,TGCAGCGTTGCCGCCCTAGGTTACAATGAGCAGTTCTTC,CSVAALGYNEQFF
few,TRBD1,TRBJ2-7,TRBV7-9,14,TGTGCCAGCAGCTCCTGGGACAGAAAATACGAGCAGTACTTC,CASSSWDRKYEQYF